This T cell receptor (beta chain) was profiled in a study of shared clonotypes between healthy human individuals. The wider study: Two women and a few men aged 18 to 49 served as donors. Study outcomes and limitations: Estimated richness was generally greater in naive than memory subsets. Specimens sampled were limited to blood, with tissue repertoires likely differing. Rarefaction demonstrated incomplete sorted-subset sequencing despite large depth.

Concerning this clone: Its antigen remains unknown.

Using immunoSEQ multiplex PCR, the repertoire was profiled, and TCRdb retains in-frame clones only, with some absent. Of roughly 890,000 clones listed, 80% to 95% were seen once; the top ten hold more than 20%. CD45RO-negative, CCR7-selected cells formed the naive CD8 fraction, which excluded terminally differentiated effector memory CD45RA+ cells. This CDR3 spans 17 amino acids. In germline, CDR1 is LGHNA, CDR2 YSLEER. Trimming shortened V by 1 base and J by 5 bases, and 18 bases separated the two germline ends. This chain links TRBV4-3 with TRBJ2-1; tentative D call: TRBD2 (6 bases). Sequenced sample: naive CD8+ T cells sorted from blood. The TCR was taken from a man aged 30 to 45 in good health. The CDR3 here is CASSQVMGLDDNNEQFF. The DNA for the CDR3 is TGCGCCAGCAGCCAAGTGATGGGACTGGACGACAACAATGAGCAGTTCTTC.